Below are 5 T cell receptor beta chains sequenced from a single sample in a study of immune heterogeneity within non-small cell lung tumors. Amplification of TCR beta CDR3 was performed by multiplex PCR with 32 V and 13 J primers. TCRdb independently ran MiXCR on the multiplex PCR reads; one entry per CDR3 protein. This table holds some 9,900 distinct CDR3 sequences, approximately 25% found once. As template, the study used bulk tumor genomic DNA at about 550 ng per sample. While surgery was under way, several biopsies spaced far apart were taken per primary tumor. Their non-small cell lung cancer was newly diagnosed and untreated, and the patients underwent curative surgery. Sequenced sample: lung tumor tissue. The receptors come from a woman aged 50 to 60 with non-small cell lung cancer.

The chain is built from TRBV28 and TRBJ1-2, with a tentative D call TRBD1 (5 bases). V lost 4 bases, J lost 4 bases, and 10 bases lay in between. The V gene's germline CDR1 is MDHEN and CDR2 SYDVKM. This CDR3 region has 13 residues. CDR3 sequence reads: CASSSDTSYGYTF. In nucleotides, the CDR3 is TGTGCCAGCAGTTCGGACACGTCCTATGGCTACACCTTC.

This clonotype has at least ten counts. DNA of the CDR3: TGTGCCAGCAGACTCGGACAGGGGTTTTATCAGCCCCAGCATTTT. Translation gives CASRLGQGFYQPQHF. This chain uses TRBV12-3 or TRBV12-4 with TRBJ1-5, with TRBD1 matching over 9 bases. With V trimmed by 6 bases and J by 5 bases, 8 bases remained unmatched. The CDR3 totals 15 residues.

This clonotype rates as medium-sized. The genes are TRBV2 and TRBJ1-2; TRBD1 aligns across 11 bases. Per germline, CDR1 SNHLY and CDR2 FYNNEI. The CDR3 consists of 15 residues. With V trimmed by 7 bases and J by 6 bases, 10 bases remained unmatched. For the CDR3, the DNA is TGTGCCAGCACCGGACAGGGGGCGCAGAAAAATGGCTACACCTTC. Encoded protein: CASTGQGAQKNGYTF. The full variable domain, in which reference TRBV2 and TRBJ1-2 provide the parts outside the CDR3, is EPEVTQTPSHQVTQMGQEVILRCVPISNHLYFYWYRQILGQKVEFLVSFYNNEISEKSEIFDDQFSVERPDGSNFTLKIRSTKLEDSAMYFCASTGQGAQKNGYTFGSGTRLTVV.

This chain joins TRBV7-9 and TRBJ2-1; TRBD1 agrees at 9 bases. Germline-derived CDR1 and CDR2 are SEHNR and FQNEAQ (reference sequence). This CDR3 has 12 residues. The V and J ends lost 4 bases and 9 bases, in that order; junction bases with no gene match: 1. The DNA for the CDR3 is TGTGCCAGCAGCTGGGGACAGGGTGAGCAGTTCTTC. It is translated as CASSWGQGEQFF.

At least ten counts were recorded for this clonotype. The genes are TRBV6-1 and TRBJ2-4; D is uncertain. CDR3 length: 13 amino acids. V was clipped by 4 bases and J by 1 base, with 5 bases between them. Germline V gene sequence: CDR1 MNHNS, CDR2 SASEGT. This chain's CDR3 is CASSGSAKNIQYF. CDR3 DNA sequence: TGTGCCAGCAGTGGTTCGGCCAAAAACATTCAGTACTTC.